This entry lists 30 T cell receptor beta chains sequenced from one sample in a study of T cells in Graves' hyperthyroidism and ophthalmopathy. The CDR3 regions of TCR beta were amplified from RNA transcripts. The HTBI primer set served for first-round RT-PCR of the TCR CDR3. TCRdb re-called the multiplex PCR reads through MiXCR, storing one row per CDR3 protein. The sample carries 550,000 to 600,000 distinct CDR3 sequences, 14% recorded once. Material: blood. Receptors originate from a woman aged 18-29 years with Graves' ophthalmopathy.

This clonotype was found a few times. The rearrangement links TRBV9 to TRBJ2-1; tentative D call: TRBD2 (5 bases). The CDR3 loop spans 15 amino acids. V was clipped by 4 bases and J by 14 bases, with 25 bases between them. CDR1 and CDR2 from the germline V gene are SGDLS and YYNGEE. The CDR3 is CASSPSRASRNGEFF. The CDR3 DNA reads as TGTGCCAGCAGCCCATCCCGTGCTAGCAGAAACGGGGAGTTCTTC.

This clonotype has more than one count but fewer than ten. This chain joins TRBV19 and TRBJ1-2; perhaps TRBD1 as D (6 bases). Per the germline V gene, CDR1 is LNHDA and CDR2 is SQIVND (reference sequence). The CDR3 contains 14 residues. The germline V and J ends were trimmed by 5 bases and 6 bases, with 16 bases remaining between them. The CDR3 region has the DNA TGTGCCAGTAGTCCGAGGACAGCCAGGGATGGCTACACCTTC. It translates to CASSPRTARDGYTF.

This chain links TRBV4-2 with TRBJ1-1, with D perhaps TRBD1 (5 bases). V was trimmed by 1 base and J by 3 bases, leaving 15 bases between them. The length of the CDR3 is 16 residues. Germline CDR1 and CDR2: LGHNA and YNFKEQ. The CDR3 nucleotides read TGTGCCAGCAGCCAAGGAAAGGGGAATTTGGACACTGAAGCTTTCTTT. It is translated as CASSQGKGNLDTEAFF.

Many counts were recorded for this clonotype. The rearrangement joins TRBV20-1 to TRBJ1-2; 7 nucleotides agree with TRBD1. V was pared by 6 bases and J by 8 bases, with 9 bases of the junction left unmatched. Germline CDR1 DFQATT, CDR2 SNEGSKA (reference sequence). The CDR3 extends over 12 amino acids. The CDR3 DNA reads as TGCAGTGCCCTAATGACAGGGCAAGGCTACACCTTC. This gives the protein CSALMTGQGYTF.

This clonotype was observed many times. The chain uses TRBV28 and TRBJ2-1; 8 bases fit TRBD2. This CDR3 spans 15 amino acids. V trimming: 5 bases; J trimming: 5 bases; junction bases outside the gene matches: 8. Germline V gene lookup returns CDR1 MDHEN and CDR2 SYDVKM. The DNA for the CDR3 is TGTGCCAGCAGTCCGCCGGGACTAGGGAACAATGAGCAGTTCTTC. Amino acid sequence: CASSPPGLGNNEQFF. Complete variable domain (other parts from reference TRBV28 and TRBJ2-1): DVKVTQSSRYLVKRTGEKVFLECVQDMDHENMFWYRQDPGLGLRLIYFSYDVKMKEKGDIPEGYSVSREKKERFSLILESASTNQTSMYLCASSPPGLGNNEQFFGPGTRLTVL.

This chain joins TRBV15 and TRBJ2-3; D is perhaps TRBD1 (5 bases). Trimming cost V 5 bases and J 2 bases, with 14 bases left between them. Germline V gene sequence: CDR1 LNHNV, CDR2 YYDKDF (reference sequence). The length of the CDR3 is 15 residues. As DNA, the CDR3 is TGTGCCACCAGCGGGCGACAGACCCTCACAGATACGCAGTATTTT. This gives the protein CATSGRQTLTDTQYF. Supplemented by reference TRBV15 and TRBJ2-3, the full variable domain reads DAMVIQNPRYQVTQFGKPVTLSCSQTLNHNVMYWYQQKSSQAPKLLFHYYDKDFNNEADTPDNFQSRRPNTSFCFLDIRSPGLGDTAMYLCATSGRQTLTDTQYFGPGTRLTVL.

V usage is TRBV25-1 and J usage is TRBJ1-2; tentative D call: TRBD1 (6 bases). CDR1 and CDR2 from the germline V gene are MGHDK and SYGVNS. V was pared by 2 bases and J by 4 bases, with 11 bases between. The CDR3 is 14 amino acids. CDR3 nucleotides: TGTGCCAGCAGTGAAGGGGGCACCGTCTATGGCTACACCTTC. Translating gives CASSEGGTVYGYTF.

This clonotype has ten or more counts. The chain links TRBV7-8 to TRBJ2-7; 8 positions match TRBD2. The CDR3 length is 14 residues. Germline V gene sequence: CDR1 SGHVS, CDR2 FQNEAQ. The J segment lost 3 bases and the V segment lost 4 bases, leaving 5 bases of the junction unmatched. CDR3 sequence reads: CASSSQSGSYEQYF. CDR3 sequence (DNA): TGTGCCAGCAGCTCACAGAGCGGGAGCTACGAGCAGTACTTC.

This clonotype was observed a few times. The chain couples TRBV6-1 to TRBJ2-1; 10 bases fit TRBD2. The J segment lost 3 bases and the V segment lost 1 base, leaving 15 bases of the junction unmatched. Germline V lookup: CDR1 MNHNS, CDR2 SASEGT. The CDR3 spans 20 residues. In nucleotides, the CDR3 is TGTGCCAGCAGTGAAGGGTGGGGGGCTAGCGGGAGTTCCCTCTACAATGAGCAGTTCTTC. It codes for CASSEGWGASGSSLYNEQFF.

The V call is TRBV6-2 or TRBV6-3, the J call TRBJ1-2, with unresolved D. The CDR3 is 13 residues long. Between the trimmed V and J ends, which lost 4 bases and 6 bases, there was a span of 12 bases. CDR1 and CDR2 from the germline V gene are MNHEY and SVGEGT. The CDR3 sequence: CASSSPNSDGYTF. CDR3 DNA: TGTGCCAGCAGTTCACCCAATTCAGATGGCTACACCTTC.

This sequence joins TRBV9 and TRBJ1-6; D is uncertain. Deletions cut 0 bases from V and 4 bases from J, with 2 bases between. Germline values: CDR1 SGDLS, CDR2 YYNGEE. The CDR3 totals 13 residues. As DNA, the CDR3 is TGTGCCAGCAGCGTAGCTTATAATTCACCCCTCCACTTT. Translation: CASSVAYNSPLHF.

This clonotype was observed a handful of times. The chain recombines TRBV30 with TRBJ2-1; 9 bases are shared with TRBD2. The CDR3 has 14 residues. V was clipped by 6 bases and J by 4 bases; unmatched bases: 7. From germline, CDR1 is GTSNPN and CDR2 SVGIG (reference sequence). Written as DNA, the CDR3 is TGTGCCTGCCCCGGAGCGGGAGGTTACAATGAGCAGTTCTTC. This codes for CACPGAGGYNEQFF.

This clonotype was observed at least ten times. The chain joins TRBV19 to TRBJ1-6; TRBD1 agrees at 9 bases. The CDR3 has 14 amino acids. Germline V gene data show CDR1 as LNHDA and CDR2 as SQIVND (reference sequence). V was clipped by 8 bases and J by 7 bases; unmatched bases: 6. As DNA, the CDR3 is TGTGCCAGTGCCGCCGGGACAGGGAATTCACCCCTCCACTTT. Its translation: CASAAGTGNSPLHF.

The chain employs TRBV29-1 and TRBJ2-6, with D hard to call. Germline-derived CDR1 and CDR2 are SQVTM and ANQGSEA. The CDR3 consists of 13 residues. Trimming removed 6 bases at V and 0 bases at J, with 6 bases between. Written as DNA, the CDR3 is TGCAGCGTACAAAGCTCTGGGGCCAACGTCCTGACTTTC. Translating gives CSVQSSGANVLTF.

This clonotype was seen ten or more times. The chain employs TRBV25-1 and TRBJ2-7, with TRBD1 matching 7 bases. Unmatched junction bases numbered 13, after V lost 4 bases and J lost 4 bases. This CDR3 is 16 amino acids long. Per the germline V gene, CDR1 is MGHDK and CDR2 is SYGVNS. CDR3 coding DNA: TGTGCCAGCAGTGGGTGGACAGGTTCAGGTTCGTACGAGCAGTACTTC. This translates into CASSGWTGSGSYEQYF.

The rearrangement links TRBV7-9 to TRBJ2-2; D possibly corresponds to TRBD2 (5 bases). From germline, CDR1 is SEHNR and CDR2 FQNEAQ (reference sequence). V was cut by 5 bases and J by 4 bases, with 14 bases left in between. The CDR3 length is 15 residues. The CDR3 DNA sequence: TGTGCCAGCAGCCCGCCCCAGGCGGGCACCGGGGAGCTGTTTTTT. This gives the protein CASSPPQAGTGELFF.

In its sample, this clonotype was seen a few times. J is TRBJ2-7 and V is TRBV29-1; D is unclear. Per germline, CDR1 SQVTM and CDR2 ANQGSEA. This CDR3 is 13 amino acids long. Trimming left V 7 bases short and J 2 bases short, with 15 bases between. DNA for the CDR3: TGCAGCGCGGACGACGGGCACGCCTACGAGCAGTACTTC. Amino acid sequence: CSADDGHAYEQYF.

This clonotype came up a few times. J is TRBJ2-1 and V is TRBV27, with TRBD1 as a possible D gene (6 bases). V shed 5 bases and J shed 0 bases, with 17 bases lying between them. CDR3 length equals 17 residues. Germline values: CDR1 MNHEY, CDR2 SMNVEV (reference sequence). For the CDR3, the DNA is TGTGCCAGCAGTAACCAAAAGAGGGGGAACTCCTACAATGAGCAGTTCTTC. Translating gives CASSNQKRGNSYNEQFF.

This clonotype was observed many times. This chain connects TRBV2 to TRBJ1-3; D ambiguous. The CDR3 covers 12 residues. Germline CDR1 SNHLY, CDR2 FYNNEI. Trimming left V 3 bases short and J 9 bases short, with 9 bases between. The CDR3 sequence: CASSDQAPTIYF. CDR3 coding DNA: TGTGCCAGCAGTGATCAGGCCCCCACCATATATTTT.

This clonotype was counted many times. The J gene is TRBJ2-7, the V gene TRBV30; D is unclear. V shed 0 bases and J shed 2 bases, with 8 bases lying between them. Germline CDR1 reads GTSNPN; CDR2 reads SVGIG (reference sequence). CDR3 length equals 13 residues. CDR3: CAWSVLGPYEQYF. CDR3 in DNA: TGTGCCTGGAGTGTTCTCGGTCCCTACGAGCAGTACTTC.

This clonotype was seen only a few times. V usage is TRBV6-1 and J usage is TRBJ1-5, with D perhaps matching TRBD1 (6 bases). Germline V CDR1 and CDR2: MNHNS, SASEGT. V was cut by 7 bases and J by 5 bases, with 24 bases left in between. The CDR3 spans 17 residues. This CDR3 reads CASKGGGDPGADQPQHF. The CDR3 DNA reads TGTGCCAGCAAGGGCGGGGGGGATCCAGGGGCTGATCAGCCCCAGCATTTT.

In this sample, this clonotype turned up a few times. One base away lies a much larger clone, so this may be a sequencing read error. This chain's CDR3 is CASSRQDPLEAFF. In nucleotides, the CDR3 is TGTGCCAGCAGTCGCCAGGACCCTCTTGAAGCTTTCTTT. The genes are TRBV12-3 or TRBV12-4 and TRBJ1-1; D unresolved. V lost 5 bases, J lost 7 bases, and 14 bases lay in between. The CDR3 totals 13 residues.

Ten or more counts support this clonotype. The V and J genes are TRBV10-3 and TRBJ2-1; D tentatively reads TRBD1 or TRBD2 (5 bases each). V gave up 5 bases and J gave up 9 bases, with 17 bases separating them. CDR1 and CDR2 (germline): ENHRY, SYGVKD. This CDR3 spans 14 amino acids. This CDR3 reads CAISPGTSSGEQFF. Written as DNA, the CDR3 is TGTGCCATCAGTCCCGGGACCAGTTCGGGTGAGCAGTTCTTC.

This clonotype was detected many times. The CDR3 nucleotides are TGTGCCAGCAGCGGATCCATGGGCGAACCTAGCTCCTACGAGCAGTACTTC. Translation: CASSGSMGEPSSYEQYF. V is TRBV7-2 and J is TRBJ2-7; D is undetermined. This CDR3 region has 17 residues. V gave up 5 bases and J gave up 0 bases, with 20 bases separating them. Germline V gene lookup returns CDR1 SGHTA and CDR2 FQGNSA.

This clonotype was seen a handful of times. V is TRBV5-8 and J is TRBJ1-4, with D unclear. The V end lost 3 bases, the J end lost 5 bases, and 14 bases lay between the germline ends. Germline values: CDR1 SGHTS, CDR2 YDEGEE. The CDR3 has 15 residues. The CDR3 coding sequence is TGTGCCAGCAGCTCCCCACAGCTCAGCAATGAAAAACTGTTTTTT. Translated: CASSSPQLSNEKLFF.

The J gene is TRBJ1-2, the V gene TRBV9, with 7 nucleotides matching TRBD1. Germline V gene lookup returns CDR1 SGDLS and CDR2 YYNGEE. This CDR3 has 19 residues. The ends lost 3 bases at V and 8 bases at J; junction bases unmatched: 25. In DNA, the CDR3 is TGTGCCAGCAGCGCCTCTACGGGACAGCCCTTTGGGCCCGCGGGGGGCTACACCTTC. Residues: CASSASTGQPFGPAGGYTF.

This clonotype appeared a single time. Sequence at one end of the junction differs from germline and may be a read error. The rearrangement uses TRBV7-9 and TRBJ2-1; D not resolved. CDR3 length equals 13 residues. Germline CDR1 and CDR2: SEHNR and FQNEAQ (reference sequence). CDR3 in DNA: TGTGCCAGCAGCTTAGCGCCCTACAATGAGCAGTCCTTC. Residues: CASSLAPYNEQSF.

The table lists this clonotype with many counts. The chain combines TRBV11-2 with TRBJ2-2; 10 nucleotides match TRBD2. Trimming took 2 bases from V and 8 from J; bases not matched to a gene: 11. The CDR3 contains 17 residues. In germline, CDR1 is SGHAT, CDR2 FQNNGV. CDR3: CASSLTASSGGRGELFF. The CDR3 coding sequence is TGTGCCAGCAGCTTAACGGCGTCTAGCGGGGGACGGGGGGAGCTGTTTTTT. The variable domain in full, with the rest retrieved from reference TRBV11-2 and TRBJ2-2, is EAGVAQSPRYKIIEKRQSVAFWCNPISGHATLYWYQQILGQGPKLLIQFQNNGVVDDSQLPKDRFSAERLKGVDSTLKIQPAKLEDSAVYLCASSLTASSGGRGELFFGEGSRLTVL.

A note on this clonotype: This could be a read error, since a much larger clone is one nucleotide away. Since the CDR3 does not end with the conserved phenylalanine or tryptophan, this likely comes from a read error. CDR3 nucleotide sequence: TGTGCCAGCAGTTACGCGGTTGACGGTTACGAGCAGTACCTC. Amino acid sequence: CASSYAVDGYEQYL. The gene calls are TRBV27 and TRBJ2-7, with unresolved D. This CDR3 has 14 residues. The V gene lost 4 bases and the J gene lost 4 bases, with 14 bases spanning the gap. Germline CDR1 MNHEY, CDR2 SMNVEV (reference sequence).

This clonotype appeared many times. The gene calls are TRBV29-1 and TRBJ2-5, with 9 bases lining up with TRBD2. CDR3 length: 13 amino acids. Germline trimming cut 6 bases from V and 5 bases from J; bases unmatched to any gene: 7. Germline CDR1 is SQVTM and CDR2 is ANQGSEA. The CDR3 is CSVRTSAVETQYF. The CDR3 DNA sequence: TGCAGCGTCCGGACTAGCGCGGTTGAGACCCAGTACTTC. Combining the CDR3 with reference TRBV29-1 and TRBJ2-5 gives the whole variable domain SAVISQKPSRDICQRGTSLTIQCQVDSQVTMMFWYRQQPGQSLTLIATANQGSEATYESGFVIDKFPISRPNLTFSTLTVSNMSPEDSSIYLCSVRTSAVETQYFGPGTRLLVL.